This TCR beta chain comes out of a study of T cell responses to AZD1222 COVID-19 vaccine. Study-wide results and caveats: The donors showed a predominance of white British ancestry and of females, with possible underestimation of clonal diversity. Reportedly, nearly half the spike-specific TCRs target unmutated variant regions.

Concerning this clone itself: What it binds is not known.

The repertoire was sequenced with immunoSEQ multiplex PCR; TCRdb's copy has only in-frame clones and lacks some. The sample includes about 130,000 clones, approximately 92% of them seen just once. Trimming removed 6 bases from V and 1 base from J, with 12 bases in between. Germline V gene data show CDR1 as MRHNA and CDR2 as SNTAGT. The CDR3 is 14 amino acids. Here the sequenced sample was peripheral blood, taken 28 days after the second AZD1222 dose. This sequence originates from an adult who received the AZD1222 COVID-19 vaccine. V and J are TRBV6-4 and TRBJ1-1; a possible D gene is TRBD1 (5 bases). The CDR3 sequence: CASSRDGKNTEAFF. CDR3 coding DNA: TGTGCCAGCAGCCGGGACGGGAAGAACACTGAAGCTTTCTTT.